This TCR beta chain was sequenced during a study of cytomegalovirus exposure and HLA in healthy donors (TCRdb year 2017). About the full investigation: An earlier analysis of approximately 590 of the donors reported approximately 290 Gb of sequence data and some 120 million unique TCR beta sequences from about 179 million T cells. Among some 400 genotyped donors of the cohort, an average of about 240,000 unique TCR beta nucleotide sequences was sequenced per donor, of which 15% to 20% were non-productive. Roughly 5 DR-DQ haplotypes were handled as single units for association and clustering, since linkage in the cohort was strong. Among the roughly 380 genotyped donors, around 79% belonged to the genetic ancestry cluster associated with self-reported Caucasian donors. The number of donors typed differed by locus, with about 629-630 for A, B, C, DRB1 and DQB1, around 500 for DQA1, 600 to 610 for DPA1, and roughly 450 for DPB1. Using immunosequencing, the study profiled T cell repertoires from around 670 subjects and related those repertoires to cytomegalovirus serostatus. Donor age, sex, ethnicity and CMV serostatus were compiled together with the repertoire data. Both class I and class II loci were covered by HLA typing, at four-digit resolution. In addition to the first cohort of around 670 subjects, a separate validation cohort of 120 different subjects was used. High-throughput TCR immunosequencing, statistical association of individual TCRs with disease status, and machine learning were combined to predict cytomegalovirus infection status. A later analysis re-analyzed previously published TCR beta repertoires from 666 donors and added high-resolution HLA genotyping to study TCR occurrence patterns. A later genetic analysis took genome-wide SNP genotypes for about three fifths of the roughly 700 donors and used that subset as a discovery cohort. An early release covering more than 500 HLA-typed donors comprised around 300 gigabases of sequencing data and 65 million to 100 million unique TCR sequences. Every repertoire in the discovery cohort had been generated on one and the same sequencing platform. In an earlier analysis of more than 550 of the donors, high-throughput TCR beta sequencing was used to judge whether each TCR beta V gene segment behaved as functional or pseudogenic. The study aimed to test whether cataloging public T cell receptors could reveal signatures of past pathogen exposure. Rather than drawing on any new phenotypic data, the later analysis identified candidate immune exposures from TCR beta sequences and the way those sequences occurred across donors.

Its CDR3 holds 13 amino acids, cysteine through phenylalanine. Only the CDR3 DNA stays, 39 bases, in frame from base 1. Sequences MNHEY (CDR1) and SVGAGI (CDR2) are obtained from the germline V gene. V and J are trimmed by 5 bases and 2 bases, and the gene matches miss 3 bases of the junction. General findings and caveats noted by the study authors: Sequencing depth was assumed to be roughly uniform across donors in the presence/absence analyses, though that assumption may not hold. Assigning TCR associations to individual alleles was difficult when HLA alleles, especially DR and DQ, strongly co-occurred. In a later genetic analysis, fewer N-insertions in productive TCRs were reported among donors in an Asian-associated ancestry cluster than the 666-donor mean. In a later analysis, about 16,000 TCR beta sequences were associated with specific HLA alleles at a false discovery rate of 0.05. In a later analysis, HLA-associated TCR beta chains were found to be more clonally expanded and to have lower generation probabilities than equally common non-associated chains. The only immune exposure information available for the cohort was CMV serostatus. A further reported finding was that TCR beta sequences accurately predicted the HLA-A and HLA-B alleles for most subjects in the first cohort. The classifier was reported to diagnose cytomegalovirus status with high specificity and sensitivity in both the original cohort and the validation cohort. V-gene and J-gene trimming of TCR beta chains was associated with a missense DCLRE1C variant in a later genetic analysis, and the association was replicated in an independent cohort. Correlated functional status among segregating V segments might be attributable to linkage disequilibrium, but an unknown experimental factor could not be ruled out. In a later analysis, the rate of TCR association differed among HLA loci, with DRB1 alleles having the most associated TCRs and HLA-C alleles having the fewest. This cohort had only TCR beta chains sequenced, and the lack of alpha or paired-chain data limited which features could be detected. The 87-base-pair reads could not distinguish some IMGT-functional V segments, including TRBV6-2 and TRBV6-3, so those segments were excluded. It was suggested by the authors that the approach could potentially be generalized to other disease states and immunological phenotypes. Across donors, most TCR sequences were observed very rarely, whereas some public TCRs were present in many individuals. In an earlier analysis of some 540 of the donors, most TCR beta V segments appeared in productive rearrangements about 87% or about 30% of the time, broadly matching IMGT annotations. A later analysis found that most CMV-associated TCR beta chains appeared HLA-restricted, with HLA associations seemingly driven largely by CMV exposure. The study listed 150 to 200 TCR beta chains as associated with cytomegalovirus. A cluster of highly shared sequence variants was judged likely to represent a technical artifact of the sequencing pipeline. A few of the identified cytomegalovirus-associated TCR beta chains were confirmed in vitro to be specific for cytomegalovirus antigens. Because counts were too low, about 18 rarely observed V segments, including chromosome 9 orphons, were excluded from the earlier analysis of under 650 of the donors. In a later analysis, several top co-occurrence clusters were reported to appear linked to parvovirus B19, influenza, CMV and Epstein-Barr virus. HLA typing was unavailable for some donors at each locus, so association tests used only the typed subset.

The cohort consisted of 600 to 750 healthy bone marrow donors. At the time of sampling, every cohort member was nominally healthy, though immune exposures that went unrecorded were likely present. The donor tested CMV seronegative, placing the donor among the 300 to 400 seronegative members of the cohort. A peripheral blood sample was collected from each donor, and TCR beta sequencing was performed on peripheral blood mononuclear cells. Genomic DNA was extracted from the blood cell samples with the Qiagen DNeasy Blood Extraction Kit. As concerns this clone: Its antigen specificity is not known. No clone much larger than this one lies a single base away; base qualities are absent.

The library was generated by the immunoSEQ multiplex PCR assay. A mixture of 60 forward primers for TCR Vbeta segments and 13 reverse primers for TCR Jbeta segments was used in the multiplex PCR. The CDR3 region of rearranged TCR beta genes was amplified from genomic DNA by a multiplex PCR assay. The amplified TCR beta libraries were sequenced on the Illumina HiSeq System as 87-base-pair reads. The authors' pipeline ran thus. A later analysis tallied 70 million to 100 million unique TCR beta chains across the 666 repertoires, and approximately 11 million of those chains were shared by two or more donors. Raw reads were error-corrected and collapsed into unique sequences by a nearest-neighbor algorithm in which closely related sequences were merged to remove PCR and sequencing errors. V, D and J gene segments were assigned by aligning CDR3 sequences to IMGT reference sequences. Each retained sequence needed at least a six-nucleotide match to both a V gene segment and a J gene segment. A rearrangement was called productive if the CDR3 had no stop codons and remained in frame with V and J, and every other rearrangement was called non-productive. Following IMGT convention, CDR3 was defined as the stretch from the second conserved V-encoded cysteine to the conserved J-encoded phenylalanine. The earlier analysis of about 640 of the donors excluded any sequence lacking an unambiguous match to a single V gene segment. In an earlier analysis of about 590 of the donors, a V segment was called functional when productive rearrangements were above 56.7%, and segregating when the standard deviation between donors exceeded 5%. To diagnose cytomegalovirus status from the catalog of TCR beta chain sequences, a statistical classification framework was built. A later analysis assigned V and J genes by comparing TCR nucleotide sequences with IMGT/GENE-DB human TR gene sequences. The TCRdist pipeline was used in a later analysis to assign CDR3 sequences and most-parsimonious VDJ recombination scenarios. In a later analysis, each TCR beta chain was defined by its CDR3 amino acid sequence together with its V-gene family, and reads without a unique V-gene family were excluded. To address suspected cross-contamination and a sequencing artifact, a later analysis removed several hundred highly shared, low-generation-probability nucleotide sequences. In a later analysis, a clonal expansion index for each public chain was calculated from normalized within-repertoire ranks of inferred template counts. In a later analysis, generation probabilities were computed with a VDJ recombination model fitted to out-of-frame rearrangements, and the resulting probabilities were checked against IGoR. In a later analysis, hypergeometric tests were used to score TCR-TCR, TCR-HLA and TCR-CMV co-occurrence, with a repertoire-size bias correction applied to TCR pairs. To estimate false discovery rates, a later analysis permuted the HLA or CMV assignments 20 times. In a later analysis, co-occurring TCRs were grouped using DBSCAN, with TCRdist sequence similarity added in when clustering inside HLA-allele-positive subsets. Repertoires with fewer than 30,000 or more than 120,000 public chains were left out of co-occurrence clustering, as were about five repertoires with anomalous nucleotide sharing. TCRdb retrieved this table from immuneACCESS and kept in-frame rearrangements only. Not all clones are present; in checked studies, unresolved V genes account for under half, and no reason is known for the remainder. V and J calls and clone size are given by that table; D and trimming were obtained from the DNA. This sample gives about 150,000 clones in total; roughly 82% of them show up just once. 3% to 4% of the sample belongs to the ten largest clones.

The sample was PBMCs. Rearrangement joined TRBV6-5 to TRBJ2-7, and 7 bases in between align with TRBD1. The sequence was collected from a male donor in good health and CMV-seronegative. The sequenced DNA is TGTGCCAGCAGTGGGGACAGAGCCTACGAGCAGTACTTC. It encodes CASSGDRAYEQYF.